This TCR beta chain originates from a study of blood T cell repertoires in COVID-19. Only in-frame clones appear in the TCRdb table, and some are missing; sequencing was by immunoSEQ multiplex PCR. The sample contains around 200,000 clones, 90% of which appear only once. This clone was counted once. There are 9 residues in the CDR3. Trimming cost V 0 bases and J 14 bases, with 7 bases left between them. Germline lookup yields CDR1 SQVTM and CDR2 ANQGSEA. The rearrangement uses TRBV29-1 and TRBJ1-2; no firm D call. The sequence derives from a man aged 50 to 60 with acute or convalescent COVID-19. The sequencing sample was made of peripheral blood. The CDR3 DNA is TGCAGCGTTGAAGATCTAAGTACCTTC. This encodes CSVEDLSTF.